A single sample gave rise to the 12 T cell receptor beta chains below, sequenced in a study of beta chain features in type 1 diabetes. Study results and caveats: In every one of the four CD4+ subsets, TCRB CDR3s were moderately but significantly shorter in Type 1 diabetes patients.

These receptors have no known antigen. Expressed TCRB transcripts were sequenced after all isolated RNA was converted to cDNA. Method: immunoSEQ multiplex PCR; TCRdb's copy keeps in-frame clones and lacks some. The data hold hundreds of thousands of clones, with approximately 12% observed a single time. The sample consisted of naive CD4+ T cells from blood. Receptors originate from a woman under 30 with type 1 diabetes.

The rearrangement uses TRBV18 and TRBJ2-7, with D perhaps matching TRBD1 (5 bases). The V end was cut by 0 bases, the J end by 0 bases, with 9 bases between. CDR3 size: 15 residues. Germline CDR1 KGHSH, CDR2 LQKENI. The CDR3 is CASSPPGRSSYEQYF. The CDR3 nucleotides are TGTGCCAGCTCACCACCGGGGCGGAGCTCCTACGAGCAGTACTTC.

J is TRBJ2-7 and V is TRBV23-1; D is possibly TRBD1 (5 bases). TRBV23-1 counts as an open reading frame of uncertain function. The V and J ends lost 6 bases and 2 bases respectively, with 14 bases between them. This CDR3 has 14 amino acids. The CDR3 sequence is CASRAGSRTYEQYF. The CDR3 bases are TGCGCCAGCAGGGCAGGGTCCCGTACCTACGAGCAGTACTTC.

A few counts support this clone. The chain joins TRBV2 to TRBJ2-2, with 7 bases that match TRBD1. CDR1 is SNHLY, CDR2 FYNNEI, per germline. Trimming at V came to 8 bases and at J to 6 bases, leaving 6 bases not matched to a gene. The CDR3 runs to 13 residues. In DNA, the CDR3 is TGTGCCAGCGTACAGGGGAGCGCCGGGGAGCTGTTTTTT. Residues: CASVQGSAGELFF.

This clone appeared a few times. The chain is built from TRBV25-1 and TRBJ2-6; a possible D gene is TRBD1 (5 bases). This CDR3 has 15 residues. Germline-derived CDR1 and CDR2 are MGHDK and SYGVNS. Trimming left V 5 bases short and J 2 bases short, with 10 bases between. The CDR3 DNA sequence: TGTGCCAGCAGTCCCCCAGGGACTGGGGCCAACGTCCTGACTTTC. It codes for CASSPPGTGANVLTF.

This clone came up a few times. The chain recombines TRBV28 with TRBJ2-7; D is perhaps TRBD1 (6 bases). V dropped 6 bases and J dropped 6 bases, with 9 bases sitting between them. Germline V gives CDR1 MDHEN, CDR2 SYDVKM. The CDR3 spans 11 residues. CDR3 nucleotides: TGTGCCAGCAGCACAGGGTTCGAGCAGTACTTC. Protein product: CASSTGFEQYF.

V usage is TRBV28 and J usage is TRBJ2-2; 14 bases fit TRBD2. This CDR3 is built from 15 residues. V lost 11 bases, J lost 3 bases, and 5 bases stayed unmatched. The germline V gene encodes CDR1 MDHEN and CDR2 SYDVKM. As DNA, the CDR3 is TGTGCCGGGACTAGCGGGAGTCTGTACACCGGGGAGCTGTTTTTT. Amino acid sequence: CAGTSGSLYTGELFF.

This clone was seen only a few times. This chain joins TRBV6-5 and TRBJ2-1; a weak D match, TRBD2 (6 bases). The CDR3 sequence is 14 residues long. CDR1 MNHEY and CDR2 SVGAGI come from the germline V gene. V was cut by 5 bases and J by 6 bases, with 14 bases left in between. The CDR3 bases are TGTGCCAGCAGTCTGGAGGGCGGCGCCAATGAGCAGTTCTTC. Its protein is CASSLEGGANEQFF.

As regards this clone: This sample also contains other DNA sequences that code for the same CDR3. The chain couples TRBV5-4 to TRBJ2-7, with D unclear. The V end lost 0 bases, the J end lost 2 bases, and 6 bases lay between the germline ends. Germline V gene sequence: CDR1 SGHNT, CDR2 YYREEE (reference sequence). CDR3 length equals 13 residues. The CDR3 protein is CASSLDSAYEQYF. Here the CDR3 DNA reads TGTGCCAGCAGCTTGGATTCCGCCTACGAGCAGTACTTC.

This clone was recorded a few times. The chain recombines TRBV4-3 with TRBJ2-7, with D perhaps matching TRBD2 (5 bases). The CDR3 has 17 residues. V lost 1 base to trimming and J lost 3 bases, with 19 bases between them. Germline values: CDR1 LGHNA, CDR2 YSLEER. CDR3: CASSQGATPTGSYEQYF. The CDR3 DNA follows: TGCGCCAGCAGCCAAGGGGCGACACCGACTGGGAGCTACGAGCAGTACTTC.

This clone came up a few times. The V gene is TRBV30, the J gene TRBJ2-1; D may be TRBD2 (5 bases). CDR1 GTSNPN and CDR2 SVGIG come from the germline V gene (reference sequence). V was clipped by 4 bases and J by 4 bases, with 20 bases between them. The CDR3 runs 16 residues. CDR3 nucleotide sequence: TGTGCCTGGACACAAACCGGCAGCGGTTATTACAATGAGCAGTTCTTC. Its translation: CAWTQTGSGYYNEQFF.

The chain uses TRBV7-2 and TRBJ1-5; a weak D match, TRBD1 (6 bases). This CDR3 contains 13 residues. Germline V lookup: CDR1 SGHTA, CDR2 FQGNSA. Trimming left V 2 bases short and J 5 bases short, with 7 bases between. CDR3 region: CASSLKGDQPQHF. For the CDR3, the DNA is TGTGCCAGCAGCTTAAAGGGGGATCAGCCCCAGCATTTT.

This clone has more than one count but fewer than ten. The CDR3 loop is CASSTGQGTDTQYF. CDR3 DNA: TGTGCCAGCAGCACGGGACAGGGGACAGATACGCAGTATTTT. The chain uses TRBV7-9 and TRBJ2-3; 10 bases agree with TRBD1. This CDR3 comprises 14 residues. The germline V gene has CDR1 SEHNR and CDR2 FQNEAQ (reference sequence). J was trimmed by 3 bases and V by 5 bases; bases with no gene match: 2.